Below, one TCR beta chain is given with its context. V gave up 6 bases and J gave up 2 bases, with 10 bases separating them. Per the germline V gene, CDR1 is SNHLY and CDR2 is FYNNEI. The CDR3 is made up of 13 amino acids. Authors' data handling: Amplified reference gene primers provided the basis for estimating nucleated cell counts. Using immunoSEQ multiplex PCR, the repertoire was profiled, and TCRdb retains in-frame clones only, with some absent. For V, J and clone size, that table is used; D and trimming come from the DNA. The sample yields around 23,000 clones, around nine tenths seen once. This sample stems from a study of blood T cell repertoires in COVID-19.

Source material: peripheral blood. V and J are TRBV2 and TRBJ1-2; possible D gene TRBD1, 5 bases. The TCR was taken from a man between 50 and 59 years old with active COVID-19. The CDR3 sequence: CASRPGLNYGYTF. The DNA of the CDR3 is TGTGCCAGCAGGCCGGGACTCAACTATGGCTACACCTTC.